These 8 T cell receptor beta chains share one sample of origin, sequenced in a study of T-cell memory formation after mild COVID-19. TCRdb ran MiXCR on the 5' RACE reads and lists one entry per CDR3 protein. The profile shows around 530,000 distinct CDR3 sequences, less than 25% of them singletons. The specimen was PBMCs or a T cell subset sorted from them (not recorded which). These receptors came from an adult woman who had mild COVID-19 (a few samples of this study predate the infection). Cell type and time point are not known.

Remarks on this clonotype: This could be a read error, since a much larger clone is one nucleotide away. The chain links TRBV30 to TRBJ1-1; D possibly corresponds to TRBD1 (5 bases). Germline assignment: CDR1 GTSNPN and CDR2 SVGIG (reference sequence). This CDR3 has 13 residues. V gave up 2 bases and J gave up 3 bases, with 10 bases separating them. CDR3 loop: CAWSTGLDTEAFF. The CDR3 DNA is TGTGCCTGGAGTACAGGACTAGACACTGAAGCTTTCTTT.

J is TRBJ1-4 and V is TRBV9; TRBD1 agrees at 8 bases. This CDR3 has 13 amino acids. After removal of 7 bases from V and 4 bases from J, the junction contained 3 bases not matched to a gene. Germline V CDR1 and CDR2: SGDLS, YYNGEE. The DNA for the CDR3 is TGTGCCAGCTCCGGACAGGGTAATGAAAAACTGTTTTTT. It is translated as CASSGQGNEKLFF.

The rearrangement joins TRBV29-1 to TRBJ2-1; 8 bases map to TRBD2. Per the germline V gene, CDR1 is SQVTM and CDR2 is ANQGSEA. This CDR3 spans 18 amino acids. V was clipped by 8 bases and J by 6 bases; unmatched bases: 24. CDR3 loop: CSSTGLVAPQGPFNEQFF. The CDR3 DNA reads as TGCAGCTCCACGGGACTAGTGGCCCCTCAGGGACCCTTCAATGAGCAGTTCTTC.

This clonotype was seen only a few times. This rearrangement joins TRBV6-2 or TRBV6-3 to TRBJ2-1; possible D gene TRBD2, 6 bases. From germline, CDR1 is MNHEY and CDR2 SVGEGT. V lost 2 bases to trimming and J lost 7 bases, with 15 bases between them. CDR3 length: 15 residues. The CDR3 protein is CASSYPGTAGNEQFF. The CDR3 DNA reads TGTGCCAGCAGTTACCCTGGGACTGCCGGTAATGAGCAGTTCTTC.

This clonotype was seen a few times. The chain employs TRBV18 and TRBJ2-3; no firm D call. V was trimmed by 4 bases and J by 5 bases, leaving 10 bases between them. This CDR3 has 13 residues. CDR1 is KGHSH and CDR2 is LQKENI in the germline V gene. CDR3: CASSLRPGDTQYF. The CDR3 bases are TGTGCCAGCTCACTCCGTCCGGGAGATACGCAGTATTTT.

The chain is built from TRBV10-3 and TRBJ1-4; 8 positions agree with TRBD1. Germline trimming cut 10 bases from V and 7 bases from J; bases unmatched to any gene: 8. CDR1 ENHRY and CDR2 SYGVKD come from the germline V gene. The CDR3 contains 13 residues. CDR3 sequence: CATVAGGGEKLFF. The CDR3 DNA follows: TGTGCCACCGTAGCAGGGGGCGGTGAAAAACTGTTTTTT.

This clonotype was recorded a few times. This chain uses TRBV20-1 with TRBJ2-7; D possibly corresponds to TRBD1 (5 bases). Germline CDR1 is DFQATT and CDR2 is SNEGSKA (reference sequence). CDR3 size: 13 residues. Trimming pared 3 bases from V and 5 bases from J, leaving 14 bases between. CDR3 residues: CSARPLGLDEQYF. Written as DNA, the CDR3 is TGCAGTGCTAGGCCGTTGGGGCTGGACGAGCAGTACTTC.

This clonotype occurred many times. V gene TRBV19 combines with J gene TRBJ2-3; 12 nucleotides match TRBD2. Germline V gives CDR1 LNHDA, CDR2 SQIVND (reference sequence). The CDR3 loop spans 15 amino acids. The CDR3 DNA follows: TGTGCTGTATATACTAGCGGGGGGTTGACAGATACGCAGTATTTT. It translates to CAVYTSGGLTDTQYF.